The clone carrying this T cell receptor beta chain has at least ten counts. What it binds is not known. A universal primer site came from template switching; cDNA carried unique molecular identifiers. TCRdb redid the calling of the 5' RACE reads with MiXCR, one entry per CDR3 protein. Among about 260,000 distinct CDR3 sequences listed, approximately 7% were seen once. The data belong to a study of identical twins. Findings and caveats of the study: Out-of-frame beta chain sequences displayed weaker excess sharing between twins. Partial confounding of zero-insertion analyses by invariant MAIT and iNKT cells was possible. Among monozygotic twins, out-of-frame TCR alpha sharing exceeded what models predicted.

In addition, the sample was reused for a study of yellow fever vaccine responses in identical twins.

Specimen: memory (CD45RO+) T cells sorted from blood. The receptor's source is a woman younger than 35 in good health.

CDR3 coding DNA: TGTGCCACCAGTGATTTGAGTGAGCAGTTCTTC. Protein product: CATSDLSEQFF. This chain joins TRBV24-1 and TRBJ2-1; D unresolved. CDR1 and CDR2 (germline): KGHDR, SFDVKD. This CDR3 is built from 11 residues. Trimming left V 0 bases short and J 9 bases short, with 2 bases between.